This TCR beta chain was found in a study of T cell changes during pregnancy in multiple sclerosis. The CDR3 is 16 amino acids. Germline CDR1 reads SGHVS; CDR2 reads FQNEAQ. Trimming removed 1 base from V and 4 bases from J, with 16 bases in between. The protocol was immunoSEQ multiplex PCR, while the TCRdb copy is restricted to in-frame clones and leaves out a portion. The table shows more than 65,000 clones, with approximately 89% occurring only once. The TCR sequence derives from a female donor with multiple sclerosis, enrolled in a pregnancy study. The material was peripheral blood, obtained in the first trimester of pregnancy. The rearrangement uses TRBV7-8 and TRBJ1-2, with unresolved D. CDR3 DNA sequence: TGTGCCAGCAGCTTAGGTCCGGGGTCGGTACTCTATGGCTACACCTTC. Encoded protein: CASSLGPGSVLYGYTF.